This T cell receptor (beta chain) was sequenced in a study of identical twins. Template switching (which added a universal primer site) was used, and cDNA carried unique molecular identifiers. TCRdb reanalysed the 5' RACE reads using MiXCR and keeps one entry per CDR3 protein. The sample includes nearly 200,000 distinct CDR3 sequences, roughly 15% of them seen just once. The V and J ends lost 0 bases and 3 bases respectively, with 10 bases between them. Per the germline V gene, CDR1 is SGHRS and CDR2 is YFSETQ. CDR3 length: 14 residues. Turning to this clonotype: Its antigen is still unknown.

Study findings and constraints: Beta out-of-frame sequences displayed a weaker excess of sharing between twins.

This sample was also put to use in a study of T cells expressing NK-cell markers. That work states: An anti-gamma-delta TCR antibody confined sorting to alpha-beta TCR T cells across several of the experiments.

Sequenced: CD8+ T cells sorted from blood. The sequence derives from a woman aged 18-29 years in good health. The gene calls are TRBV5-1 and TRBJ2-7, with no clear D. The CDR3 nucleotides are TGCGCCAGCAGCTTGGGGTCCGATGTCTACGAGCAGTACTTC. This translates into CASSLGSDVYEQYF.